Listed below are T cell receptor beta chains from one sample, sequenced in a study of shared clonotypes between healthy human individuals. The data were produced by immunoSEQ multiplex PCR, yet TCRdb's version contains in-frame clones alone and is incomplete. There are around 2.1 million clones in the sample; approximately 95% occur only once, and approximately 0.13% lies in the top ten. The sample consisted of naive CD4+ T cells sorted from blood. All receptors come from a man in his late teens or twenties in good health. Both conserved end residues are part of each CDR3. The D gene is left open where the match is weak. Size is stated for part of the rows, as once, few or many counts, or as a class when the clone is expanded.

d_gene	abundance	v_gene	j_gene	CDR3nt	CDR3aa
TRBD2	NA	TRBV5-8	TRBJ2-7	TGTGCCAGCAGCTTGAGCGGGAACTCCTACGAGCAGTACTTC	CASSLSGNSYEQYF
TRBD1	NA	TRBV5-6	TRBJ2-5	TGTGCCAGCAGCTCGATACCAGGGGGCGTAGAGACCCAGTACTTC	CASSSIPGGVETQYF
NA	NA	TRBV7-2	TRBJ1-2	TGTGCCAGCAGCGTATATCCAGCGGGGGAGGTGTATGGCTACACCTTC	CASSVYPAGEVYGYTF
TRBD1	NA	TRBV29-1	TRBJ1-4	TGCAGCGGATTAAGTGACAGGGAAGGGAATGAAAAACTGTTTTTT	CSGLSDREGNEKLFF
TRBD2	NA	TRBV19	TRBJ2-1	TGTGCCAGTAGTATAGGCCTAGCGGGCCCCCTCTCCTACAATGAGCAGTTCTTC	CASSIGLAGPLSYNEQFF
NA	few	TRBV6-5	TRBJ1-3	TGTGCCAGCAGAACAGGCCTCTTATCTGGAAACACCATATATTTT	CASRTGLLSGNTIYF
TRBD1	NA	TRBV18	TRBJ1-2	TGTGCCAGCTCACCCGTGGACAGGGGTATAGTGGACTATGGCTACACCTTC	CASSPVDRGIVDYGYTF
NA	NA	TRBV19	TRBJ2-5	TGTGCCAGTAGTAGGGCAGAAGGGGAGACCCAGTACTTC	CASSRAEGETQYF
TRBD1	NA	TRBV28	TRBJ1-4	TGTGCCAGCAGTCCAGGGGGCGATAATGAAAAACTGTTTTTT	CASSPGGDNEKLFF
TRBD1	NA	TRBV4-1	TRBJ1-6	TGCGCCAGCAGCCAAGAGAGGGGGCCCAGGTCACCCCTCCACTTT	CASSQERGPRSPLHF
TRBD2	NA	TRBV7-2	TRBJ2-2	TGTGCCAGCAGCTTGGGACTAGCGGGAGTCTTGAACACCGGGGAGCTGTTTTTT	CASSLGLAGVLNTGELFF
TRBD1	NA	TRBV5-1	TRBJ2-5	TGCGCCAGCAAGGGACAGGGAAATTCTCGGGGTCAAGAGACCCAGTACTTC	CASKGQGNSRGQETQYF
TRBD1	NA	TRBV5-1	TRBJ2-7	TGCGCCAGCAGCTTGGACGGACAGGGTCCCTACGAGCAGTACTTC	CASSLDGQGPYEQYF
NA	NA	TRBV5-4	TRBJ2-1	TGTGCCAGCAGCTCCTCTAAAACTTTCAATGAGCAGTTCTTC	CASSSSKTFNEQFF
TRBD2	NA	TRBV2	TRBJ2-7	TGTGCCAGCAGTGAATCGGGACTAGCGGGAGCTAGCGAGCAGTACTTC	CASSESGLAGASEQYF
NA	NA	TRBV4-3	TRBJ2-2	TGCGCCAGCAGCCAAGATCTGCGCGGGACCGGGGAGCTGTTTTTT	CASSQDLRGTGELFF
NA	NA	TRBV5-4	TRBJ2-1	TGTGCCAGCAGCTTGATGCCGAGCTCCTACAATGAGCAGTTCTTC	CASSLMPSSYNEQFF
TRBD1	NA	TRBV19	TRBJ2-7	TGTGCCAGTAGTCCTCGACAGGGCTCCTACGAGCAGTACTTC	CASSPRQGSYEQYF
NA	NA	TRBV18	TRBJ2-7	TGTGCCAGCTCACCCCTGACCGGGGACACGGGCGAGCAGTACTTC	CASSPLTGDTGEQYF
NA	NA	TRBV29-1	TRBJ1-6	TGCAGCGTTTCGATAGGACGGACGGGGGATTCACCCCTCCACTTT	CSVSIGRTGDSPLHF
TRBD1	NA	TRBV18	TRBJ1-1	TGTGCCAGCTCCCGGACAGGGGAGACTGAAGCTTTCTTT	CASSRTGETEAFF
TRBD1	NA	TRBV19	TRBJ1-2	TGTGCCAGTAGTGGGATCGGGACAGGAAGCTATGGCTACACCTTC	CASSGIGTGSYGYTF
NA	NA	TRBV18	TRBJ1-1	TGTGCCAGCTCACCACCGGGTAACCCACTGACTGAAGCTTTCTTT	CASSPPGNPLTEAFF
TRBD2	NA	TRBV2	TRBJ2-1	TGTGCCAGCACCCAGCGGGAAGCCTACAATGAGCAGTTCTTC	CASTQREAYNEQFF
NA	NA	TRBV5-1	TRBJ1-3	TGCGCCAGCAGCTCCATGGGGGGCCTTGGAAACACCATATATTTT	CASSSMGGLGNTIYF
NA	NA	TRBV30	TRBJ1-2	TGTGCCTGGAGTCGGACGGTCTATGGCTACACCTTC	CAWSRTVYGYTF
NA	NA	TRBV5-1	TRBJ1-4	TGCGCCAGCAGCTCCCAGTTAGTAGGCCGAGGAGGGGAAAAACTGTTTTTT	CASSSQLVGRGGEKLFF
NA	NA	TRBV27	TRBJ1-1	TGTGCCAGCAGTTTAGGGGCAGGGAACACTGAAGCTTTCTTT	CASSLGAGNTEAFF